The T cell receptor beta chain under discussion was sequenced for a study of regulatory T cells in long-lasting Graves disease. The overall study: For a period under 3 months, newly diagnosed Graves' patients had taken antithyroid drugs.

Library construction for TCR beta used iRepertoire HTBI primers and Arm-PCR of CDR3 regions. As processed by the authors: Looking across samples, the authors found under 70 TRBV and some 15 TRBJ segments. MiXCR, applied by TCRdb to the multiplex PCR reads, yields one record per CDR3 protein. In this record, the V and J calls reflect TCRdb's handling and not the investigators' own analysis. The sample contains over 300,000 distinct CDR3 sequences, 15% to 18% of which appear only once. Time point denoted: newly diagnosed GD, antithyroid drugs for less than 3 months. PBMC-derived RNA was used for the TCR library. An endocrinology department in Xi'an, China, recruited the patients. This specimen consisted of peripheral blood mononuclear cells (PBMCs), obtained at new diagnosis, from a patient treated with antithyroid drugs. The sequence was collected from a female donor with Graves disease.

This CDR3 reads CASGGQGDQPQHF. In DNA form, the CDR3 reads TGTGCCAGCGGGGGACAGGGAGATCAGCCCCAGCATTTT. The J gene is TRBJ1-5, the V gene TRBV2; TRBD1 matches 9 bases. Germline lookup yields CDR1 SNHLY and CDR2 FYNNEI. Trimming cost V 8 bases and J 5 bases; bases outside gene matches: 4. This CDR3 has 13 amino acids.